This T cell receptor beta chain comes out of a study of beta chain features in type 1 diabetes. About the research overall: Investigators examined some 100,000,000 sorted cells across all samples. Overall study findings and caveats: There was a moderate but significant shortening of TCRB CDR3s in all four CD4+ subsets of Type 1 diabetes patients.

Investigators reverse transcribed all isolated RNA, so they sequenced expressed TCRB transcripts. The study sequenced naive, central memory and regulatory T cell samples to an average of around 3.4 million reads. The data were produced by immunoSEQ multiplex PCR, yet TCRdb's version contains in-frame clones alone and is incomplete. The sample holds 200,000 to 300,000 clones; 14% are singletons and the top ten take roughly 0.019%. In its sample, this clone was seen a few times. The target antigen is unknown. This clonotype was sampled from a man aged 25-45 years with type 1 diabetes. The specimen was naive CD4+ T cells from blood.

The CDR3 spells CASSPGVPHGTF. The CDR3 region has the DNA TGTGCCAGCAGCCCCGGGGTCCCCCATGGCACCTTC. The rearrangement uses TRBV2 and TRBJ1-2, with D hard to call. Trimming stripped 6 bases from V and 13 bases from J, with 18 bases between. Germline V gene sequence: CDR1 SNHLY, CDR2 FYNNEI. This CDR3 contains 12 residues.